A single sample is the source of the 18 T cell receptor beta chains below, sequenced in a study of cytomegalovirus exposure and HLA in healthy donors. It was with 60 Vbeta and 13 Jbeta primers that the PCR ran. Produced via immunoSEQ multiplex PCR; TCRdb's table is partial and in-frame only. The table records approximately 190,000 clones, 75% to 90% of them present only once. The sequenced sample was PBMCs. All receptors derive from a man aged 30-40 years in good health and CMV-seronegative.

CDR3 nucleotides: TGCGCCAGCAGCCCCCGACCAGGGTTTAACTATGGCTACACCTTC. It yields the protein CASSPRPGFNYGYTF. The chain carries TRBV4-3 and TRBJ1-2; the D gene is possibly TRBD1 (5 bases). The CDR3 totals 15 residues. Per the germline V gene, CDR1 is LGHNA and CDR2 is YSLEER. Trimming removed 4 bases at V and 1 base at J, with 13 bases between.

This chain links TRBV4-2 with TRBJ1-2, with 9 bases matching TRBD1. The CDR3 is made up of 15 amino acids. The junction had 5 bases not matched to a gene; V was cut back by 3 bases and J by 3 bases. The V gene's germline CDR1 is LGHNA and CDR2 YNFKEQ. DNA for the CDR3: TGTGCCAGCAGCCATGAGGACAGGGGCTACTATGGCTACACCTTC. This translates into CASSHEDRGYYGYTF.

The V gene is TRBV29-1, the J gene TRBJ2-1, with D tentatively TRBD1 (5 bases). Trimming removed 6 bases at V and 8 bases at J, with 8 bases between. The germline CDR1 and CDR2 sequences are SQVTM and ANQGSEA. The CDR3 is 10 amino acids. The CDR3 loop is CSVGAHEQFF. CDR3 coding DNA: TGCAGCGTAGGGGCCCATGAGCAGTTCTTC.

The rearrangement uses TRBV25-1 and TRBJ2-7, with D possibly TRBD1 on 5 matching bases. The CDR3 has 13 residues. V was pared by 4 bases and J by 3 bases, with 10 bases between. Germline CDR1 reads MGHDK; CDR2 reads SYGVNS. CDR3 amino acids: CASSVTGVYEQYF. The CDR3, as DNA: TGTGCCAGCAGTGTTACAGGAGTCTACGAGCAGTACTTC.

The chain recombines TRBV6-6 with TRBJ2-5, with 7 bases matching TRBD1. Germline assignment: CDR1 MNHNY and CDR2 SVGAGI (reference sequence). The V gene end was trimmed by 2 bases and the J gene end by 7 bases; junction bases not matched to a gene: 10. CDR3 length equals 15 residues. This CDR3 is CASSYPSTGAGTQYF. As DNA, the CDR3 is TGTGCCAGCAGTTACCCGTCTACAGGGGCTGGGACCCAGTACTTC.

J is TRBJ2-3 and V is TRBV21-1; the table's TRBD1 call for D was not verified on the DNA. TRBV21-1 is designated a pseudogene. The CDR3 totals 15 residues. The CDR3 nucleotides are TGTGCCAGCAGCAAAACAGGGGGACCTCCAGATACGCAGTATTTT. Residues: CASSKTGGPPDTQYF.

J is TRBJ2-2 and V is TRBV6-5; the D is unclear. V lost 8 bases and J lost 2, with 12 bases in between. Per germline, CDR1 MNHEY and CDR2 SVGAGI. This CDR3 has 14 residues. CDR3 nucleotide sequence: TGTGCCAGCTCTTCAGGCCTTAACACCGGGGAGCTGTTTTTT. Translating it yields CASSSGLNTGELFF.

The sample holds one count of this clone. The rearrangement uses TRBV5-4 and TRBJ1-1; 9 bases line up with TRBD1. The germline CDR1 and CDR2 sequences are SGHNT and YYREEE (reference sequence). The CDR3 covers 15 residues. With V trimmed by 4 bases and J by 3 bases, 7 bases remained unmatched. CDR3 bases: TGTGCCAGCAGCACCAAAGACAGGGGGGACACTGAAGCTTTCTTT. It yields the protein CASSTKDRGDTEAFF.

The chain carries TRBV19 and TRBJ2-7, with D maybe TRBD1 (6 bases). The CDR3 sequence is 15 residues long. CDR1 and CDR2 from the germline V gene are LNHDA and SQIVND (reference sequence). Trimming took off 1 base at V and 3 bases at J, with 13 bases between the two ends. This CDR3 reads CASSIVGRGGYEQYF. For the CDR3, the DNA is TGTGCCAGTAGTATAGTGGGCAGGGGTGGCTACGAGCAGTACTTC. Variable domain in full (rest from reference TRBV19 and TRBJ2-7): DGGITQSPKYLFRKEGQNVTLSCEQNLNHDAMYWYRQDPGQGLRLIYYSQIVNDFQKGDIAEGYSVSREKKESFPLTVTSAQKNPTAFYLCASSIVGRGGYEQYFGPGTRLTVT.

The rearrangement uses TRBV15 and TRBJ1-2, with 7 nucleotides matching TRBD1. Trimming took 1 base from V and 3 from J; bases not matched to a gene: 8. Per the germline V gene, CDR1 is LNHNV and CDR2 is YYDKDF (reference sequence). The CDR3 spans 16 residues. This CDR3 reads CATSRVAYRGDYGYTF. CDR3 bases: TGTGCCACCAGCAGAGTAGCTTACAGGGGCGACTATGGCTACACCTTC.

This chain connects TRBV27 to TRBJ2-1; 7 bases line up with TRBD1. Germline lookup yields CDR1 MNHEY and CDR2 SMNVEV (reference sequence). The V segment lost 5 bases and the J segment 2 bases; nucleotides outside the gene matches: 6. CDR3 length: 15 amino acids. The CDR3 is CASSAPGTAYNEQFF. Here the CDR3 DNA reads TGTGCCAGCAGTGCCCCCGGGACAGCCTACAATGAGCAGTTCTTC.

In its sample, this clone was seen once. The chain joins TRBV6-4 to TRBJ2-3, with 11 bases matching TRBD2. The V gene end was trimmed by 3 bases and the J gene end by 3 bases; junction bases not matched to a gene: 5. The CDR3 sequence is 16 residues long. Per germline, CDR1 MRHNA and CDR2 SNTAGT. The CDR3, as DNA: TGTGCCAGCAGTGAAGTAGCGGGGGGGCGGACAGATACGCAGTATTTT. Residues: CASSEVAGGRTDTQYF.

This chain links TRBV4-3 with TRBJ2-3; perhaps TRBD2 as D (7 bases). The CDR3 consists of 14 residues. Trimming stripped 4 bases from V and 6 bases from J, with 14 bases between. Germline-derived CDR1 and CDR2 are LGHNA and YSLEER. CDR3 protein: CASSRGGALDTQYF. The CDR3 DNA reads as TGCGCCAGCAGCCGGGGGGGCGCTTTGGATACGCAGTATTTT.

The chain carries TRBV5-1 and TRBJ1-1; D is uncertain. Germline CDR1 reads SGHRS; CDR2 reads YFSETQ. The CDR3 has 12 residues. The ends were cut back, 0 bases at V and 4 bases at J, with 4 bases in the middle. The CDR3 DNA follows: TGCGCCAGCAGCTTGGGGAGCACTGAAGCTTTCTTT. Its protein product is CASSLGSTEAFF.

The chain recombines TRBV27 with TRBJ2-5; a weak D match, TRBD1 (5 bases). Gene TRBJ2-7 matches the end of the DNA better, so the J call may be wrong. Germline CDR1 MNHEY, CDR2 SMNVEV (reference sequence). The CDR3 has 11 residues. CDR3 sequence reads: CAQGGKIEQYF. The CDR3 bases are TGTGCCCAGGGTGGAAAAATCGAGCAGTACTTC.

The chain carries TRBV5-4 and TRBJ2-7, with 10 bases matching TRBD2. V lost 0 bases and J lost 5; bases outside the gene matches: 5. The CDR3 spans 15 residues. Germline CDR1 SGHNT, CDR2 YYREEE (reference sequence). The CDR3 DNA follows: TGTGCCAGCAGCTTGGTGGGACTAGCGACCCACGAGCAGTACTTC. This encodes CASSLVGLATHEQYF.

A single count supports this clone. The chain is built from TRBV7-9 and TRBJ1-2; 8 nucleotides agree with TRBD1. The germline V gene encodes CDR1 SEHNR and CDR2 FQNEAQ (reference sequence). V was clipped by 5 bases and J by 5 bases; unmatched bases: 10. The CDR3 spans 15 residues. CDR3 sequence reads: CASSIRDRFIYGYTF. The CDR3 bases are TGTGCCAGCAGCATAAGGGACAGGTTCATTTATGGCTACACCTTC.

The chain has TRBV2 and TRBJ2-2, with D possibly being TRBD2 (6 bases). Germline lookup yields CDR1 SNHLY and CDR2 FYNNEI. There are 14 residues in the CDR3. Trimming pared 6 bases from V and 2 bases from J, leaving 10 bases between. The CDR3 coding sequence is TGTGCCAGCAGCGGAGGGCCCAACACCGGGGAGCTGTTTTTT. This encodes CASSGGPNTGELFF.